The present TCR beta chain was sequenced within a study of T-cell reconstitution after alpha-beta-depleted transplantation in children. This clonotype has more than one count but fewer than ten. V lost 5 bases, J lost 6 bases, and 17 bases lay in between. This CDR3 is 15 amino acids long. Germline V gene sequence: CDR1 SGHNT, CDR2 YENEEA. Unique molecular identifiers were used to barcode this TCRbeta library. TCRdb re-analysed the PCR reads in MiXCR, keeping a single row per CDR3 protein. The table lists about 690,000 distinct CDR3 sequences, around a sixth of them singletons. This TCR was recovered from a human donor who donated a stem cell graft to a child with acute myeloid leukemia. This specimen was PBMCs from the stem cell graft donor, taken from the stem cell graft. This chain connects TRBV11-3 to TRBJ2-1, with TRBD1 as a possible D gene (5 bases). CDR3 in amino acids: CASSLQWSQGNEQFF. The CDR3 nucleotides read TGTGCCAGCAGCCTTCAGTGGTCGCAGGGCAATGAGCAGTTCTTC.